This TCR beta chain originates from a study of blood T cell repertoires in COVID-19. Study overall: The samples span acute and convalescent COVID-19 from the United States, Italy and Spain. PBMCs, B-cell-depleted T cells, or T cells provided the cDNA or gDNA that made up the material.

V was pared by 5 bases and J by 0 bases, with 11 bases between. The germline V gene encodes CDR1 MNHEY and CDR2 SMNVEV (reference sequence). This CDR3 contains 15 residues. Assay: immunoSEQ multiplex PCR; the TCRdb copy retains only in-frame clones and omits some. The sample holds 150,000 to 200,000 clones, approximately 90% seen once. The receptor was isolated from a man aged 40-55 years with active or convalescent COVID-19. The chain employs TRBV27 and TRBJ1-5; the D is unclear. Material for sequencing was peripheral blood. The CDR3 DNA follows: TGTGCCAGCAGTCAGGAGGGCCGTAGCAATCAGCCCCAGCATTTT. It encodes CASSQEGRSNQPQHF.